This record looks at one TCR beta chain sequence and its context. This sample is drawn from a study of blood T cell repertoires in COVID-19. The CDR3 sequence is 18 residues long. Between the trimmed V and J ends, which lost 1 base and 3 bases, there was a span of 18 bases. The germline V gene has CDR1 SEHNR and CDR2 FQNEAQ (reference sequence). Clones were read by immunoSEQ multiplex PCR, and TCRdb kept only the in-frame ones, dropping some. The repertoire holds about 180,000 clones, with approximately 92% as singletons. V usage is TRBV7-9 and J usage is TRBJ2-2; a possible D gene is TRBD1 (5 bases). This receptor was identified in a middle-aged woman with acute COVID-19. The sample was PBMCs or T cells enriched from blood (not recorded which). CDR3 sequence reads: CASSLVPRVTEYTGELFF. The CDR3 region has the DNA TGTGCCAGCAGCTTAGTTCCTCGGGTGACAGAATACACCGGGGAGCTGTTTTTT.